The sequence of this T cell receptor beta chain was determined in a study of OX40 agonist ivuxolimab in advanced cancers. For the study at large: Prior therapy, whether anti-PD-1, anti-PD-L1 or anti-CTLA-4, was allowed, and about 40% had some.

Study-level points and caveats: Partial responders receiving 0.1-3.0 mg/kg showed among the lowest clonal expansion.

Trimming removed 7 bases from V and 8 bases from J; junction bases left unmatched: 5. Germline loops: CDR1 SQVTM, CDR2 ANQGSEA. The CDR3 covers 11 residues. This clone was seen once. Its specificity is not known. Some clones are missing from TCRdb's copy, which holds only in-frame ones; the method was immunoSEQ multiplex PCR. The sample has approximately 52,000 clones, approximately 85% seen once. The rearrangement uses TRBV29-1 and TRBJ2-1; 7 positions agree with TRBD1. This receptor was taken from an adult with an advanced solid tumor such as melanoma, head and neck, liver or kidney cancer. The specimen was CD4+ or CD8+ T cells sorted from blood, collected in a trial of the OX40 agonist ivuxolimab. CDR3 in amino acids: CSETGTDEQFF. The CDR3 DNA sequence: TGCAGCGAGACTGGGACAGATGAGCAGTTCTTC.